A single sample gave rise to the 8 T cell receptor beta chains below, sequenced in a study of post-analysis software for immune sequencing data. Study outcomes and limitations: Higher frequency in patients than in controls was seen for roughly five TRBV segments, with TRBV5-6, TRBV5-1 and TRBV20-1 among them.

Incorporated into the TCR beta cDNA libraries were unique molecular identifiers, which served to reduce PCR and sequencing biases. TCRdb reprocessed the PCR reads with MiXCR, giving one entry per CDR3 protein. In the table there are over 150,000 distinct CDR3 sequences, over 25% of which are singletons. Their recognized antigens are unknown. Sequencing input: blood. These receptors were taken from a girl aged 5-17 years with multiple sclerosis.

The chain recombines TRBV7-9 with TRBJ2-5; 12 bases map to TRBD2. V shed 5 bases and J 4 bases; nucleotides not matched to a gene: 5. Germline CDR1 reads SEHNR; CDR2 reads FQNEAQ (reference sequence). The CDR3 has 15 residues. The CDR3 region has the DNA TGTGCCAGCAGCCCGCCGGGACTAGCGGGAGAGACCCAGTACTTC. Its translation is CASSPPGLAGETQYF.

This sequence joins TRBV28 and TRBJ1-1; 9 bases fit TRBD1. This CDR3 is 14 amino acids long. The J segment lost 4 bases and the V segment lost 7 bases, leaving 7 bases of the junction unmatched. CDR1 is MDHEN, CDR2 SYDVKM, per germline. The CDR3 DNA reads as TGTGCCAGCACTGACAGGGGGAGCCTCACTGAAGCTTTCTTT. It translates to CASTDRGSLTEAFF.

The chain combines TRBV12-3 or TRBV12-4 with TRBJ2-1; 12 nucleotides line up with TRBD2. Trimming at V came to 4 bases and at J to 6 bases, leaving 4 bases not matched to a gene. The CDR3 is 15 residues long. In nucleotides, the CDR3 is TGTGCCAGCAGTTCAACTAGCGGGAGGCGCAATGAGCAGTTCTTC. This sequence encodes CASSSTSGRRNEQFF.

This clonotype was counted ten times or more. The chain recombines TRBV24-1 with TRBJ2-3; the D gene is possibly TRBD1 (5 bases). CDR3 length: 12 amino acids. Germline V gives CDR1 KGHDR, CDR2 SFDVKD. The V end lost 6 bases, the J end lost 6 bases, and 9 bases lay between the germline ends. CDR3 DNA: TGTGCCACCAGTAGGGGTAGCGATACGCAGTATTTT. Protein product: CATSRGSDTQYF.

A word on this clonotype: A much bigger clone sits one base away, suggesting this may be a read error. The genes are TRBV4-2 and TRBJ2-7, with 14 bases that match TRBD2. Germline loops: CDR1 LGHNA, CDR2 YNFKEQ. The CDR3 has 16 amino acids. With 4 bases clipped from V and 11 bases from J, the junction kept 13 bases outside the gene matches. CDR3 sequence (DNA): TGTGCCAGCAGCCGGACTAGCGGGAGGAGGGCTGAGACCGAGTACTTC. It is translated as CASSRTSGRRAETEYF.

This clonotype was recorded many times. The chain has TRBV20-1 and TRBJ2-1; a possible D gene is TRBD2 (5 bases). Trimming left V 4 bases short and J 7 bases short, with 20 bases between. The length of the CDR3 is 15 residues. Germline CDR1 and CDR2: DFQATT and SNEGSKA (reference sequence). CDR3 sequence (DNA): TGCAGTGCTATCCAGCATAGAGCGGCCTCTAATGAGCAGTTCTTC. This encodes CSAIQHRAASNEQFF.

CDR3 nucleotide sequence: TGTGCCAGCCGGACTAGCGGGAGAGCCGAACAAGAGACCCAGTACTTC. This codes for CASRTSGRAEQETQYF. V and J are TRBV25-1 and TRBJ2-5, with 13 positions matching TRBD2. Germline-derived CDR1 and CDR2 are MGHDK and SYGVNS. Trimming removed 8 bases from V and 2 bases from J; junction bases left unmatched: 8. The CDR3 is made up of 16 amino acids.

Concerning this clonotype itself: Its ends do not fully match the called genes, so a read error is possible. This chain joins TRBV12-3 or TRBV12-4 and TRBJ2-7; TRBD1 aligns across 9 bases. The CDR3 spans 16 residues. The CDR3 nucleotides read TGTGCCAGCAGCTTAGGGACAGGGTTAGGGTCCTACGAGCAGTACTTC. This translates into CASSLGTGLGSYEQYF.